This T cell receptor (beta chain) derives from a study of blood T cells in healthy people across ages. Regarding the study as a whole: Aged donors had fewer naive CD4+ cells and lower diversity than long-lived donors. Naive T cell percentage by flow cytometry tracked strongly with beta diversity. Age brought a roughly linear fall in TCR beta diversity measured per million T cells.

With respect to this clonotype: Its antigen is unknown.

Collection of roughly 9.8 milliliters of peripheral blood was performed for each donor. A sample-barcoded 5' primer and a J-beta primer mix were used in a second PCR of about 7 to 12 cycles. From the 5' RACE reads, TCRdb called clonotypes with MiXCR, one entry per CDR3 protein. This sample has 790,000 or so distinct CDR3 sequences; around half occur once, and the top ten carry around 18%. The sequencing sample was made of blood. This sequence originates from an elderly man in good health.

In nucleotides, the CDR3 is TGTGCCAGCAGGCAGGGTGGCTCTAACTATGGCTACACCTTC. Protein: CASRQGGSNYGYTF. The rearrangement links TRBV28 to TRBJ1-2; D is perhaps TRBD1 (5 bases). Germline V lookup: CDR1 MDHEN, CDR2 SYDVKM. Deletions cut 6 bases from V and 0 bases from J, with 11 bases between. The CDR3 length is 14 residues.